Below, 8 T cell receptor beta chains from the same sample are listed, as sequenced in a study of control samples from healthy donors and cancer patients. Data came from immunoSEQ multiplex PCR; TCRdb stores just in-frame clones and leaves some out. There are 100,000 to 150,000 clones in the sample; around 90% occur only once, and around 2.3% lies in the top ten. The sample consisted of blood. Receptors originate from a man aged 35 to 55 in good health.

The CDR3 here is CASSRGWGRSGNTIYF. In DNA, the CDR3 is TGTGCCAGCAGCAGAGGGTGGGGACGCTCTGGAAACACCATATATTTT. V is TRBV9 and J is TRBJ1-3; tentative D call: TRBD1 (5 bases). The CDR3 is 16 amino acids. V lost 4 bases and J lost 0, with 14 bases in between. The V gene's germline CDR1 is SGDLS and CDR2 YYNGEE.

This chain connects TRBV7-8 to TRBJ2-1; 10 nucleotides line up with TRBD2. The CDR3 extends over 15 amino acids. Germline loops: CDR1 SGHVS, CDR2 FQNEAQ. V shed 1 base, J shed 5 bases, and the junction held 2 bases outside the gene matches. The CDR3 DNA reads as TGTGCCAGCAGCTTAGAACTAGCGGGGAACAATGAGCAGTTCTTC. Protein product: CASSLELAGNNEQFF.

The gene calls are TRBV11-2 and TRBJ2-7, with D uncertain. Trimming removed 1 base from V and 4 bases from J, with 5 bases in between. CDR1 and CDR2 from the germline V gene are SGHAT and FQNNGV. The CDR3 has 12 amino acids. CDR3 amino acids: CASSLGLYEQYF. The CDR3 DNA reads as TGTGCCAGCAGCTTAGGTCTATACGAGCAGTACTTC. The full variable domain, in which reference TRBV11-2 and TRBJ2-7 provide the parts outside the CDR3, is EAGVAQSPRYKIIEKRQSVAFWCNPISGHATLYWYQQILGQGPKLLIQFQNNGVVDDSQLPKDRFSAERLKGVDSTLKIQPAKLEDSAVYLCASSLGLYEQYFGPGTRLTVT.

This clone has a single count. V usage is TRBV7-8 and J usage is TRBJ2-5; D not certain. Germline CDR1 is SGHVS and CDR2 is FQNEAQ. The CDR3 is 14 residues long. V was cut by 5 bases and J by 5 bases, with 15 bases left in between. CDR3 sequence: CASSPLSARETQYF. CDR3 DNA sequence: TGTGCCAGCAGCCCCCTGTCGGCGAGGGAGACCCAGTACTTC.

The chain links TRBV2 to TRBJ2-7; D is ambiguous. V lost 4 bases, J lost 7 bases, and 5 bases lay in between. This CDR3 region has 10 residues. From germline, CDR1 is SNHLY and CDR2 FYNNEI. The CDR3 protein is CASSGREQYF. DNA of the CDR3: TGTGCCAGCAGTGGTAGGGAGCAGTACTTC.

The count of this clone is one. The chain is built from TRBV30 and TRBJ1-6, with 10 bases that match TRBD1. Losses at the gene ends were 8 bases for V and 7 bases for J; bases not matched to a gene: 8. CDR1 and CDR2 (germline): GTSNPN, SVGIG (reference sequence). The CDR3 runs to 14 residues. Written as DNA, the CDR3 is TGTGCCCTGGCGCAGGGACAGGGGAATTCACCCCTCCACTTT. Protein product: CALAQGQGNSPLHF.

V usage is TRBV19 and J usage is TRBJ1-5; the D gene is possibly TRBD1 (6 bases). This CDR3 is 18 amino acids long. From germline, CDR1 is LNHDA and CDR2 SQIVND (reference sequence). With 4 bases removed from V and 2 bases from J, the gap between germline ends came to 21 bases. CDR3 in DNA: TGTGCCAGTAGTAGGGGACAATGGGGAGGAGGGGGCAATCAGCCCCAGCATTTT. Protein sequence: CASSRGQWGGGGNQPQHF.

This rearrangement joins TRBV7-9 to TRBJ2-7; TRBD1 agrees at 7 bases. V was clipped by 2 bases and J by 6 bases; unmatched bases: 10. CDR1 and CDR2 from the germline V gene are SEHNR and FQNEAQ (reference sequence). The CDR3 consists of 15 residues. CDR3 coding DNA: TGTGCCAGCAGCTTAAGCTATGACAGGGTTTCCGAGCAGTACTTC. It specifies CASSLSYDRVSEQYF.